Below, 12 T cell receptor beta chains from the same sample are listed, as sequenced in a study of OX40 agonist ivuxolimab in advanced cancers. Sequenced by immunoSEQ multiplex PCR; TCRdb stores in-frame clones only, minus some. This sample has around 130,000 clones, with just over 90% found just once. The sequenced sample was CD4+ or CD8+ T cells sorted from blood, obtained in a trial of the OX40 agonist ivuxolimab. These receptors all stem from an adult with an advanced solid tumor such as melanoma, head and neck, liver or kidney cancer.

J is TRBJ1-2 and V is TRBV28; perhaps TRBD1 as D (6 bases). Looked up from germline, CDR1 is MDHEN and CDR2 is SYDVKM. V was clipped by 10 bases and J by 8 bases, with 14 bases between them. The CDR3 has 11 residues. CDR3 loop: CATGPRGGYTF. The CDR3 DNA follows: TGTGCCACTGGACCCAGGGGCGGCTACACCTTC.

The chain carries TRBV28 and TRBJ2-3; D is possibly TRBD2 (6 bases). Germline V gene data show CDR1 as MDHEN and CDR2 as SYDVKM. Trimming took 9 bases from V and 2 from J, leaving 21 bases between them. The CDR3 contains 16 residues. The CDR3 protein is CASRRLRGLNTDTQYF. The CDR3 nucleotides read TGTGCCAGTCGACGACTGCGGGGCCTTAACACAGATACGCAGTATTTT.

The chain is built from TRBV5-1 and TRBJ2-2, with D possibly matching TRBD2 (5 bases). V lost 0 bases and J 5 bases, leaving 11 bases between the germline ends. The length of the CDR3 is 15 residues. The V gene's germline CDR1 is SGHRS and CDR2 YFSETQ. CDR3 in amino acids: CASSLDSGVTGELFF. The CDR3 region has the DNA TGCGCCAGCAGCTTGGATTCCGGGGTTACCGGGGAGCTGTTTTTT.

The chain joins TRBV7-3 to TRBJ1-1; unclear D gene. Germline V gene lookup returns CDR1 SGHTA and CDR2 FQGTGA. The length of the CDR3 is 13 residues. V was clipped by 5 bases and J by 5 bases, with 12 bases between them. Here the CDR3 DNA reads TGTGCCAGCAGCCCCTACTATGGAACTGAAGCTTTCTTT. It encodes CASSPYYGTEAFF.

The chain employs TRBV5-1 and TRBJ2-7; 11 bases are a match to TRBD2. CDR3 length: 15 residues. Germline V CDR1 and CDR2: SGHRS, YFSETQ. Losses at the gene ends were 5 bases for V and 0 bases for J; bases not matched to a gene: 4. DNA for the CDR3: TGCGCCAGCAGTCTAGCGGGAGGACCCTCCTACGAGCAGTACTTC. Translating it yields CASSLAGGPSYEQYF.

V gene TRBV29-1 combines with J gene TRBJ1-4; 10 bases are a match to TRBD1. Per the germline V gene, CDR1 is SQVTM and CDR2 is ANQGSEA. V gave up 6 bases and J gave up 2 bases; unmatched junction bases: 3. CDR3 length: 14 residues. The CDR3 sequence is CSVRQGATNEKLFF. CDR3 nucleotide sequence: TGCAGCGTCCGACAGGGGGCGACTAATGAAAAACTGTTTTTT.

This clone was seen more than once but under ten times. The chain has TRBV7-3 and TRBJ2-5, with a possible D match to TRBD1 (5 bases). Per the germline V gene, CDR1 is SGHTA and CDR2 is FQGTGA. Trimming left V 6 bases short and J 7 bases short, with 15 bases between. This CDR3 contains 13 residues. The CDR3 reads CASSRNVRGTQYF. In nucleotides, the CDR3 is TGTGCCAGCAGTCGGAATGTTAGGGGGACCCAGTACTTC.

DNA for the CDR3: TGTGCCAGCTACGCCTCTACTCAGCCCCAGCATTTT. Residues: CASYASTQPQHF. V is TRBV28 and J is TRBJ1-5; D unclear. Germline V CDR1 and CDR2: MDHEN, SYDVKM. Trimming took off 8 bases at V and 6 bases at J, with 11 bases between the two ends. The CDR3 covers 12 residues.

V is TRBV29-1 and J is TRBJ2-1; no clear D gene. The germline gives CDR1 SQVTM, CDR2 ANQGSEA. Trimming removed 5 bases from V and 2 bases from J, with 13 bases in between. This CDR3 has 14 residues. CDR3 in DNA: TGCAGCGTTACCAGACCGCAAGCCTACAATGAGCAGTTCTTC. Its protein product is CSVTRPQAYNEQFF.

This clone was picked up one time. The chain couples TRBV7-2 to TRBJ2-6, with 13 bases lining up with TRBD2. The CDR3 has 18 residues. Germline loops: CDR1 SGHTA, CDR2 FQGNSA. With 4 bases clipped from V and 0 bases from J, the junction kept 3 bases outside the gene matches. The CDR3: CASSSRTSGSSGANVLTF. In DNA, the CDR3 is TGTGCCAGCAGCTCTCGGACTAGCGGGAGCTCTGGGGCCAACGTCCTGACTTTC.

This chain connects TRBV7-3 to TRBJ2-1; TRBD1 matches 7 bases. From germline, CDR1 is SGHTA and CDR2 FQGTGA. Germline trimming cut 4 bases from V and 7 bases from J; bases unmatched to any gene: 4. The CDR3 has 13 residues. The CDR3 bases are TGTGCCAGCAGCTCGACAGGGAAGAATGAGCAGTTCTTC. The encoded protein is CASSSTGKNEQFF. Full variable domain (outside the CDR3, taken from reference TRBV7-3 and TRBJ2-1): GAGVSQTPSNKVTEKGKYVELRCDPISGHTALYWYRQSLGQGPEFLIYFQGTGAADDSGLPNDRFFAVRPEGSVSTLKIQRTERGDSAVYLCASSSTGKNEQFFGPGTRLTVL.

Only one count was recorded for this clone. The rearrangement joins TRBV9 to TRBJ1-2; D may be TRBD1 (6 bases). Germline CDR1 and CDR2: SGDLS and YYNGEE. The CDR3 runs 15 residues. V lost 3 bases and J lost 0, with 12 bases in between. The CDR3 DNA is TGTGCCAGCAGCGGACAGGCCACCGCTAACTATGGCTACACCTTC. Protein sequence: CASSGQATANYGYTF.